The 20 T cell receptor beta chains reported below all come from one sample, sequenced in a study of beta chain features in type 1 diabetes. Study-level points and caveats: For Type 1 diabetes patients, all four CD4+ subsets carried TCRB CDR3s that were moderately but significantly shorter.

Every isolated RNA sample was fully reverse transcribed, so sequencing captured expressed TCRB transcripts. Data came from immunoSEQ multiplex PCR; TCRdb stores just in-frame clones and leaves some out. The data show a few hundred thousand clones, with around 24% seen just once and about 0.012% held by the top ten. These TCRs' antigens remain unknown. The sample was naive CD4+ T cells from blood. The receptors stem from a woman younger than 45 with type 1 diabetes.

The CDR3, as DNA: TGTGCCAGCAGCCCCTTTGACACCGGGGAGCTGTTTTTT. Amino acids: CASSPFDTGELFF. The V call is TRBV11-2, the J call TRBJ2-2; D uncertain. The germline V gene has CDR1 SGHAT and CDR2 FQNNGV. Trimming removed 5 bases at V and 3 bases at J, with 7 bases between. The CDR3 runs 13 residues.

The chain couples TRBV2 to TRBJ2-3, with 7 positions matching TRBD2. Germline trimming cut 4 bases from V and 0 bases from J; bases unmatched to any gene: 10. The germline gives CDR1 SNHLY, CDR2 FYNNEI. This CDR3 has 17 residues. The CDR3 coding sequence is TGTGCCAGCAGTGGGTTTCTAGCGGACGCTAGCACAGATACGCAGTATTTT. It codes for CASSGFLADASTDTQYF.

A few counts support this clone. The rearrangement uses TRBV6-6 and TRBJ2-1; TRBD2 aligns across 9 bases. The J segment lost 6 bases and the V segment lost 0 bases, leaving 6 bases of the junction unmatched. Germline V gene data show CDR1 as MNHNY and CDR2 as SVGAGI (reference sequence). CDR3 length equals 16 residues. The CDR3 region is CASSYSVLAGINEQFF. In DNA form, the CDR3 reads TGTGCCAGCAGTTACTCGGTCCTAGCGGGGATCAATGAGCAGTTCTTC.

This chain joins TRBV5-1 and TRBJ2-7; 9 bases align to TRBD2. Germline assignment: CDR1 SGHRS and CDR2 YFSETQ. J gave up 0 bases and V 5 bases, and 3 bases lay outside the gene matches. This CDR3 comprises 14 residues. The CDR3: CASSSSGASYEQYF. CDR3 in DNA: TGCGCCAGCAGTTCTAGCGGGGCCTCCTACGAGCAGTACTTC.

V and J are TRBV5-1 and TRBJ2-1; possible D gene TRBD1, 7 bases. CDR1 and CDR2 from the germline V gene are SGHRS and YFSETQ. This CDR3 is built from 12 residues. V lost 6 bases and J lost 14, with 18 bases in between. CDR3: CASKGRAGTEFF. The CDR3 nucleotides read TGCGCCAGCAAGGGACGGGCGGGGACAGAGTTCTTC.

The chain couples TRBV15 to TRBJ2-7, with 9 bases lining up with TRBD2. The trim removed 4 bases at V and 0 bases at J, leaving 7 bases unmatched. CDR3 length: 16 amino acids. Germline CDR1 LNHNV, CDR2 YYDKDF (reference sequence). CDR3 amino acids: CATSKPGLASSYEQYF. CDR3 nucleotide sequence: TGTGCCACCAGCAAACCGGGACTAGCTAGCTCCTACGAGCAGTACTTC.

The chain employs TRBV5-1 and TRBJ2-1; TRBD2 aligns across 8 bases. There are 15 residues in the CDR3. Germline V gene lookup returns CDR1 SGHRS and CDR2 YFSETQ. J was trimmed by 5 bases and V by 4 bases; bases with no gene match: 8. The CDR3 nucleotides read TGCGCCAGCAGCGCTAGCGGGCCTCTAGACAATGAGCAGTTCTTC. Protein product: CASSASGPLDNEQFF.

This sequence joins TRBV19 and TRBJ2-7; 9 bases map to TRBD2. CDR1 LNHDA and CDR2 SQIVND come from the germline V gene (reference sequence). This CDR3 is 19 amino acids long. The trim removed 3 bases at V and 0 bases at J, leaving 15 bases unmatched. CDR3 in DNA: TGTGCCAGTAGTATGAGAGGCGGAGCGGGAGGAAAGAACTCCTACGAGCAGTACTTC. Translating it yields CASSMRGGAGGKNSYEQYF.

CDR3 loop: CAISEFQGASTEAFF. The CDR3 bases are TGTGCCATCAGTGAGTTTCAGGGGGCGAGCACTGAAGCTTTCTTT. The chain uses TRBV10-3 and TRBJ1-1, with 8 nucleotides matching TRBD1. CDR1 ENHRY and CDR2 SYGVKD come from the germline V gene. The CDR3 is 15 residues long. J lost 4 bases, V lost 1 base, and 5 bases had no gene match.

There are a few counts of this clone. The J gene is TRBJ2-3, the V gene TRBV4-1; TRBD2 matches 11 bases. Germline trimming cut 5 bases from V and 6 bases from J; bases unmatched to any gene: 4. Germline V CDR1 and CDR2: MGHRA, YSYEKL. The CDR3 has 14 amino acids. The CDR3 DNA reads as TGCGCCAGCAGCTTAGCGGGAGGGGTGGATACGCAGTATTTT. It encodes CASSLAGGVDTQYF.

The chain joins TRBV27 to TRBJ1-5; D is ambiguous. This CDR3 has 12 amino acids. V lost 4 bases and J 4 bases, leaving 5 bases between the germline ends. Germline CDR1 and CDR2: MNHEY and SMNVEV (reference sequence). The CDR3 DNA follows: TGTGCCAGCAGTTCCCCGAATCAGCCCCAGCATTTT. This gives the protein CASSSPNQPQHF.

V gene TRBV18 combines with J gene TRBJ2-7; TRBD1 matches 7 bases. The CDR3 consists of 14 residues. Germline CDR1 reads KGHSH; CDR2 reads LQKENI. V lost 2 bases to trimming and J lost 1 base; unmatched junction nucleotides: 2. For the CDR3, the DNA is TGTGCCAGCTCACCAGGACAGGTATCCTACGAGCAGTACTTC. Protein: CASSPGQVSYEQYF.

CDR3 region: CASSFHGGTTYNEQFF. CDR3 DNA: TGTGCCAGCAGTTTTCATGGCGGGACGACCTACAATGAGCAGTTCTTC. J is TRBJ2-1 and V is TRBV28; possibly TRBD2 for D (6 bases). CDR1 is MDHEN, CDR2 SYDVKM, per germline. V was trimmed by 3 bases and J by 2 bases, leaving 14 bases between them. CDR3 length equals 16 residues.

The chain combines TRBV15 with TRBJ2-7; 7 nucleotides match TRBD2. The trim removed 6 bases at V and 0 bases at J, leaving 8 bases unmatched. Germline CDR1 and CDR2: LNHNV and YYDKDF (reference sequence). The CDR3 spans 15 residues. CDR3 sequence (DNA): TGTGCCACCAGTACGGGGGGTCTACTCTCCTACGAGCAGTACTTC. It translates to CATSTGGLLSYEQYF.

The chain is built from TRBV11-1 and TRBJ2-3; a possible D gene is TRBD1 (6 bases). Germline-derived CDR1 and CDR2 are SGHAT and FQDESV (reference sequence). Deletions cut 5 bases from V and 6 bases from J, with 15 bases between. This CDR3 spans 14 amino acids. The CDR3 DNA follows: TGTGCCAGCAGCCCAGGACAGCCCGTCGATACGCAGTATTTT. It is translated as CASSPGQPVDTQYF.

There are a few counts of this clone. The V gene is TRBV25-1, the J gene TRBJ2-1; 10 nucleotides align to TRBD1. The CDR3 contains 15 residues. Germline V CDR1 and CDR2: MGHDK, SYGVNS. With V trimmed by 2 bases and J by 5 bases, 3 bases remained unmatched. The CDR3, as DNA: TGTGCCAGCAGTGAACCGGGGACAGGGGACAATGAGCAGTTCTTC. Translating gives CASSEPGTGDNEQFF.

The J gene is TRBJ2-5, the V gene TRBV18; a possible D gene is TRBD1 (6 bases). The CDR3 has 13 residues. Germline V gene data show CDR1 as KGHSH and CDR2 as LQKENI. V lost 6 bases and J lost 3, with 11 bases in between. This CDR3 reads CASSAGAEETQYF. The CDR3 DNA is TGTGCCAGCTCTGCAGGGGCTGAAGAGACCCAGTACTTC.

This chain connects TRBV30 to TRBJ2-7; TRBD2 matches 15 bases. Germline trimming cut 0 bases from V and 7 bases from J; bases unmatched to any gene: 7. The CDR3 loop spans 16 amino acids. Germline assignment: CDR1 GTSNPN and CDR2 SVGIG (reference sequence). This CDR3 is CAWSVGLAGGSGEQYF. DNA of the CDR3: TGTGCCTGGAGTGTTGGACTAGCGGGAGGGTCAGGGGAGCAGTACTTC.

This clone was observed a few times. The chain carries TRBV30 and TRBJ2-1, with D unclear. This CDR3 comprises 12 residues. Deletions cut 0 bases from V and 8 bases from J, with 8 bases between. Germline V lookup: CDR1 GTSNPN, CDR2 SVGIG (reference sequence). The chain's CDR3 is CAWSVSSDEQFF. CDR3 nucleotide sequence: TGTGCCTGGAGTGTCTCGAGTGATGAGCAGTTCTTC.

The chain has TRBV19 and TRBJ2-1, with D hard to call. Germline V gene lookup returns CDR1 LNHDA and CDR2 SQIVND (reference sequence). The CDR3 has 15 amino acids. The V and J ends lost 3 bases and 0 bases respectively, with 9 bases between them. This CDR3 reads CASSIRRDSYNEQFF. CDR3 nucleotide sequence: TGTGCCAGTAGTATCCGGAGAGACTCCTACAATGAGCAGTTCTTC.